Each of the 21 T cell receptor beta chains below was sequenced from the same sample in a study of siplizumab effects on memory and regulatory T cells (dated 2019 in TCRdb). Libraries were constructed by the immunoSEQ multiplex PCR assay. In its TCRdb copy, this immuneACCESS table keeps in-frame sequences only and misses some clones. Where compared with another copy, unresolved V genes explain less than half of these, and the others have no known cause. The sample table shows some 53,000 clones, and approximately 97% are seen once. The top ten constitute around 0.6% of the sample. The specimen was naive CD4+ T cells sorted from blood. Interpreted using the paper, the cell subset or site label stands for: unstimulated naive T cells. All receptors come from a human donor in good health.

The gene calls are TRBV7-2 and TRBJ1-1, with 8 positions matching TRBD1. The germline V gene encodes CDR1 SGHTA and CDR2 FQGNSA. V lost 5 bases to trimming and J lost 6 bases; unmatched junction nucleotides: 11. The CDR3 sequence is 15 residues long. CDR3 sequence (DNA): TGTGCCAGCAGCCTCCCAAGGACAGGGTATCCTGAAGCTTTCTTT. Its translation is CASSLPRTGYPEAFF. The entire variable domain, with the rest obtained from reference TRBV7-2 and TRBJ1-1, is as follows: GAGVSQSPSNKVTEKGKDVELRCDPISGHTALYWYRQSLGQGLEFLIYFQGNSAPDKSGLPSDRFSAERTGGSVSTLTIQRTQQEDSAVYLCASSLPRTGYPEAFFGQGTRLTVV.

The sample holds a few counts of this clone. The chain couples TRBV6-5 to TRBJ1-2; TRBD1 agrees at 10 bases. The ends lost 6 bases at V and 6 bases at J; junction bases unmatched: 4. This CDR3 region has 13 residues. Germline assignment: CDR1 MNHEY and CDR2 SVGAGI. The CDR3 loop reads CASSRQGANGYTF. The CDR3, as DNA: TGTGCCAGCAGCCGACAGGGGGCCAATGGCTACACCTTC.

The V gene is TRBV5-1, the J gene TRBJ2-7; D is perhaps TRBD1 or TRBD2 (6 bases each). CDR3 size: 14 residues. The germline V gene has CDR1 SGHRS and CDR2 YFSETQ. V was shortened by 0 bases and J by 6 bases, with 13 bases between the two germline ends. Here the CDR3 reads CASSLGDRGLEQYF. As DNA, the CDR3 is TGCGCCAGCAGCTTGGGAGACCGGGGGCTCGAGCAGTACTTC.

This clone was counted a single time. The gene calls are TRBV4-1 and TRBJ1-4; D may be TRBD1 (6 bases). Trimming removed 1 base from V and 7 bases from J, with 13 bases in between. Germline values: CDR1 MGHRA, CDR2 YSYEKL. CDR3 length equals 15 residues. The CDR3 protein is CASSQVGGRGEKLFF. CDR3 DNA sequence: TGCGCCAGCAGCCAAGTGGGGGGGCGAGGTGAAAAACTGTTTTTT.

This chain connects TRBV5-1 to TRBJ1-4, with 9 bases aligning to TRBD1. V trimming: 2 bases; J trimming: 1 base; junction bases outside the gene matches: 6. Germline V CDR1 and CDR2: SGHRS, YFSETQ. This CDR3 has 17 amino acids. DNA of the CDR3: TGCGCCAGCAGCTTCGGACAGGGGTCTGGAACTAATGAAAAACTGTTTTTT. This translates into CASSFGQGSGTNEKLFF. Complete variable domain (other parts from reference TRBV5-1 and TRBJ1-4): KAGVTQTPRYLIKTRGQQVTLSCSPISGHRSVSWYQQTPGQGLQFLFEYFSETQRNKGNFPGRFSGRQFSNSRSEMNVSTLELGDSALYLCASSFGQGSGTNEKLFFGSGTQLSVL.

The chain uses TRBV19 and TRBJ2-2, with 13 bases aligning to TRBD2. The junction had 10 bases not matched to a gene; V was cut back by 4 bases and J by 2 bases. There are 19 residues in the CDR3. The germline V gene has CDR1 LNHDA and CDR2 SQIVND (reference sequence). CDR3 amino acids: CASSTFRTSGSRNTGELFF. The CDR3 region has the DNA TGTGCCAGTAGTACCTTCAGGACTAGCGGGAGTAGAAACACCGGGGAGCTGTTTTTT. Full variable domain (outside the CDR3, taken from reference TRBV19 and TRBJ2-2): DGGITQSPKYLFRKEGQNVTLSCEQNLNHDAMYWYRQDPGQGLRLIYYSQIVNDFQKGDIAEGYSVSREKKESFPLTVTSAQKNPTAFYLCASSTFRTSGSRNTGELFFGEGSRLTVL.

This clone has a single count. V usage is TRBV18 and J usage is TRBJ2-1; 10 bases agree with TRBD2. This CDR3 has 13 residues. The germline V gene encodes CDR1 KGHSH and CDR2 LQKENI. Germline trimming cut 3 bases from V and 9 bases from J; bases unmatched to any gene: 2. CDR3 sequence (DNA): TGTGCCAGCTCACCTCTAGCGGGGGTTGAGCAGTTCTTC. Translation: CASSPLAGVEQFF.

The V gene is TRBV7-2, the J gene TRBJ2-7, with D maybe TRBD2 (5 bases). Trimming left V 6 bases short and J 6 bases short, with 21 bases between. The CDR3 is made up of 15 amino acids. Germline-derived CDR1 and CDR2 are SGHTA and FQGNSA. The CDR3 region is CASRGGPGAFAEQYF. The DNA for the CDR3 is TGTGCCAGCAGGGGCGGGCCTGGAGCTTTTGCCGAGCAGTACTTC.

Remarks on this clone: One junction end disagrees with the germline gene, perhaps due to a read error. In DNA, the CDR3 is TGTGCCGGCAGCGCCGGGGGGGGGACCTACAATGAGCAGTTCTTC. This encodes CAGSAGGGTYNEQFF. The V call is TRBV9, the J call TRBJ2-1; 8 positions match TRBD2. Per germline, CDR1 SGDLS and CDR2 YYNGEE. The CDR3 length is 15 residues.

CDR3 in DNA: TGTGCCAGCGGCAGGGTAGGAGATACGCAGTATTTT. This gives the protein CASGRVGDTQYF. This rearrangement joins TRBV6-1 to TRBJ2-3; tentatively, D is TRBD1 (5 bases). Trimming cost V 8 bases and J 5 bases, with 11 bases left between them. The CDR3 spans 12 residues. The germline gives CDR1 MNHNS, CDR2 SASEGT.

The chain's CDR3 is CASSYGLAGDGGNEQFF. CDR3 nucleotides: TGTGCCAGCAGCTATGGACTAGCGGGAGATGGGGGAAATGAGCAGTTCTTC. The chain couples TRBV4-2 to TRBJ2-1, with TRBD2 matching 13 bases. V shed 5 bases and J 7 bases; nucleotides not matched to a gene: 11. Germline lookup yields CDR1 LGHNA and CDR2 YNFKEQ. The CDR3 length is 17 residues.

V is TRBV18 and J is TRBJ2-7; TRBD2 matches at 10 bases. The CDR3 length is 15 residues. Germline assignment: CDR1 KGHSH and CDR2 LQKENI. The V segment lost 4 bases and the J segment 0 bases; nucleotides outside the gene matches: 3. The CDR3 reads CASSLSGRSSYEQYF. The CDR3 bases are TGTGCCAGCTCACTTAGCGGGAGGAGCTCCTACGAGCAGTACTTC. Based on the CDR3 plus reference TRBV18 and TRBJ2-7, the full variable domain is NAGVMQNPRHLVRRRGQEARLRCSPMKGHSHVYWYRQLPEEGLKFMVYLQKENIIDESGMPKERFSAEFPKEGPSILRIQQVVRGDSAAYFCASSLSGRSSYEQYFGPGTRLTVT.

This clone occurred once. The V and J genes are TRBV19 and TRBJ2-2; TRBD2 aligns across 7 bases. Germline V gene sequence: CDR1 LNHDA, CDR2 SQIVND (reference sequence). The trim removed 2 bases at V and 5 bases at J, leaving 11 bases unmatched. The CDR3 length is 17 residues. CDR3: CASSIRPSGKRTGELFF. The CDR3, as DNA: TGTGCCAGTAGTATAAGGCCGAGCGGGAAGAGGACCGGGGAGCTGTTTTTT.

The chain links TRBV5-1 to TRBJ1-1; TRBD1 matches at 8 bases. There are 16 residues in the CDR3. Losses at the gene ends were 4 bases for V and 8 bases for J; bases not matched to a gene: 16. Germline V gene data show CDR1 as SGHRS and CDR2 as YFSETQ. In DNA form, the CDR3 reads TGCGCCAGCAGCACTGGAGGGGGACAGGCCACTCGGGAAGCTTTCTTT. It yields the protein CASSTGGGQATREAFF. Full variable domain (rest looked up from reference TRBV5-1 and TRBJ1-1): KAGVTQTPRYLIKTRGQQVTLSCSPISGHRSVSWYQQTPGQGLQFLFEYFSETQRNKGNFPGRFSGRQFSNSRSEMNVSTLELGDSALYLCASSTGGGQATREAFFGQGTRLTVV.

V is TRBV6-1 and J is TRBJ1-1; 12 bases are a match to TRBD1. The CDR3 contains 14 residues. Looked up from germline, CDR1 is MNHNS and CDR2 is SASEGT. Losses at the gene ends were 6 bases for V and 8 bases for J; bases not matched to a gene: 7. CDR3 in amino acids: CASSPRDRGLEAFF. The CDR3 coding sequence is TGTGCCAGCAGCCCCCGGGACAGGGGGCTGGAAGCTTTCTTT.

This clone was detected once. The chain has TRBV30 and TRBJ2-1; D is unresolved. Trimming took 0 bases from V and 8 from J, leaving 14 bases between them. Per the germline V gene, CDR1 is GTSNPN and CDR2 is SVGIG (reference sequence). This CDR3 has 14 amino acids. The CDR3 reads CAWSVQLWAHEQFF. CDR3 nucleotides: TGTGCCTGGAGTGTACAGCTCTGGGCTCATGAGCAGTTCTTC.

V usage is TRBV27 and J usage is TRBJ1-5; D is ambiguous. CDR1 MNHEY and CDR2 SMNVEV come from the germline V gene (reference sequence). The V end lost 3 bases, the J end lost 6 bases, and 12 bases lay between the germline ends. CDR3 length equals 14 residues. The chain's CDR3 is CASSLMGSSQPQHF. The CDR3 DNA reads as TGTGCCAGCAGTTTGATGGGGTCGAGTCAGCCCCAGCATTTT.

This rearrangement joins TRBV7-3 to TRBJ2-3, with 11 nucleotides matching TRBD2. The J segment lost 2 bases and the V segment lost 5 bases, leaving 3 bases of the junction unmatched. Germline V gene data show CDR1 as SGHTA and CDR2 as FQGTGA. CDR3 size: 15 residues. In DNA form, the CDR3 reads TGTGCCAGCAGCCGTAGCGGGAGGGCCACAGATACGCAGTATTTT. Encoded protein: CASSRSGRATDTQYF.

V is TRBV10-1 and J is TRBJ2-3; 9 nucleotides align to TRBD1. The length of the CDR3 is 14 residues. The germline V gene encodes CDR1 WNHNN and CDR2 SYGVQD (reference sequence). J was trimmed by 6 bases and V by 2 bases; bases with no gene match: 3. CDR3 in amino acids: CASSETGGKDTQYF. Here the CDR3 DNA reads TGCGCCAGCAGTGAGACAGGGGGCAAGGATACGCAGTATTTT.

V usage is TRBV18 and J usage is TRBJ1-1; 8 bases are a match to TRBD1. CDR3 length equals 12 residues. From germline, CDR1 is KGHSH and CDR2 LQKENI. V lost 3 bases, J lost 8 bases, and 2 bases stayed unmatched. CDR3 region: CASSPRTGEAFF. As DNA, the CDR3 is TGTGCCAGCTCACCGAGGACAGGGGAAGCTTTCTTT.

The chain combines TRBV18 with TRBJ1-1, with D possibly TRBD1 on 6 matching bases. The V and J ends lost 3 bases and 1 base respectively, with 6 bases between them. The germline CDR1 and CDR2 sequences are KGHSH and LQKENI. The CDR3 spans 13 residues. In DNA, the CDR3 is TGTGCCAGCTCACCGACAGGGAACACTGAAGCTTTCTTT. Its protein product is CASSPTGNTEAFF.